This T cell receptor (beta chain) was sequenced in a study of blood T cell repertoires in COVID-19. Study at large: Acute and convalescent COVID-19 specimens originated in the United States, Italy and Spain. T cells, B-cell-depleted T cells, or PBMCs supplied cDNA or gDNA.

CDR3 length: 13 amino acids. Trimming took 5 bases from V and 8 from J; bases not matched to a gene: 6. From germline, CDR1 is SGHRS and CDR2 YFSETQ. In the authors' workflow: Amplification of reference gene primers was used by the study to estimate nucleated cell counts. The protocol was immunoSEQ multiplex PCR, while the TCRdb copy is restricted to in-frame clones and leaves out a portion. The V and J calls and clone size were taken over from that table, and D and trimming were inferred from the DNA. The sample lists approximately 210,000 clones, about 85% occurring once. Sequenced material: peripheral blood. This chain links TRBV5-1 with TRBJ2-1; 8 positions match TRBD2. The source is a human donor in a cohort sampled during active COVID-19. For the CDR3, the DNA is TGCGCCAGCAGTCGTCGGGGGGGTCATGAGCAGTTCTTC. Translating gives CASSRRGGHEQFF.